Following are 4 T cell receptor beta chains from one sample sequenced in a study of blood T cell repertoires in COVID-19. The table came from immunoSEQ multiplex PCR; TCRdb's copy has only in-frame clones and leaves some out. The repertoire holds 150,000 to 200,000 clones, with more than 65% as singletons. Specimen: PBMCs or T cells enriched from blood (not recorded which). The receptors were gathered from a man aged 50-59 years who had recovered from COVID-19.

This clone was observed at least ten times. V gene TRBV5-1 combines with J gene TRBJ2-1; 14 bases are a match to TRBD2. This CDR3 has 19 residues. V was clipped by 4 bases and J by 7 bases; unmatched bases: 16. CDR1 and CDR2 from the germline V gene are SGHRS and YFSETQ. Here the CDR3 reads CASSPLSMTSGGAGNEQFF. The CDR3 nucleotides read TGCGCCAGCAGCCCCCTTTCAATGACTAGCGGGGGGGCTGGGAATGAGCAGTTCTTC.

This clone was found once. The CDR3 is CATSRARQGRETQYF. CDR3 nucleotide sequence: TGTGCCACCAGCAGAGCACGACAGGGGAGGGAGACCCAGTACTTC. The chain employs TRBV15 and TRBJ2-5; 8 positions agree with TRBD1. The trim removed 1 base at V and 5 bases at J, leaving 6 bases unmatched. This CDR3 is 15 amino acids long. The germline V gene has CDR1 LNHNV and CDR2 YYDKDF (reference sequence). Looking up the rest from reference TRBV15 and TRBJ2-5 gives the full variable domain: DAMVIQNPRYQVTQFGKPVTLSCSQTLNHNVMYWYQQKSSQAPKLLFHYYDKDFNNEADTPDNFQSRRPNTSFCFLDIRSPGLGDTAMYLCATSRARQGRETQYFGPGTRLLVL.

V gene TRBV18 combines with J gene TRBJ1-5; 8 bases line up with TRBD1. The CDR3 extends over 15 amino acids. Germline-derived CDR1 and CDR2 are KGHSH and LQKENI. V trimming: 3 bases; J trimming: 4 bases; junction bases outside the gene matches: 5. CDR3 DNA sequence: TGTGCCAGCTCACCTAGGACAGGGCGGAATCAGCCCCAGCATTTT. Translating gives CASSPRTGRNQPQHF. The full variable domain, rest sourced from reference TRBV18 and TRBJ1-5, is NAGVMQNPRHLVRRRGQEARLRCSPMKGHSHVYWYRQLPEEGLKFMVYLQKENIIDESGMPKERFSAEFPKEGPSILRIQQVVRGDSAAYFCASSPRTGRNQPQHFGDGTRLSIL.

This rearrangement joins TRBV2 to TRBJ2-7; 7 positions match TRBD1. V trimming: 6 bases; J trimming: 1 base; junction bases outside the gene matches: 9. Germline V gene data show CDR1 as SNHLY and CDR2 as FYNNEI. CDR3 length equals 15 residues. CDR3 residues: CASSLGQALSYEQYF. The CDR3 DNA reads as TGTGCCAGCAGCCTTGGACAGGCCTTATCCTACGAGCAGTACTTC.